One and the same sample provided the 29 T cell receptor beta chains below, sequenced in a study of T cell repertoires in cytomegalovirus infection (dated by TCRdb to between 2018 and 2021). The sample was run on an Illumina HiSeq 1500. TCRdb trimmed the raw reads at Q25, called clones with MiXCR and kept productive beta chains. Each record represents a unique CDR3 protein, reported with the most common genes and DNA among its rows. The sample has about 740,000 distinct CDR3 sequences on record, 35% to 40% of them singletons. 2.5% to 3% of the sample rests with the top ten. The sample comprised PBMCs. The receptors originated from a human donor in good health (CMV status not recorded). Some clones in this sample may be carry-over from other donors' samples.

V is TRBV27 and J is TRBJ1-5; D remains ambiguous. Looked up from germline, CDR1 is MNHEY and CDR2 is SMNVEV (reference sequence). V was clipped by 1 base and J by 4 bases, with 8 bases between them. The CDR3 totals 14 residues. This chain's CDR3 is CASSLYGKNQPQHF. Here the CDR3 DNA reads TGTGCCAGCAGTTTATATGGGAAAAATCAGCCCCAGCATTTT.

Concerning this clonotype itself: A read error is possible here, since a much larger clone lies one base away. The V call is TRBV6-1, the J call TRBJ2-1; 12 bases agree with TRBD2. Germline V lookup: CDR1 MNHNS, CDR2 SASEGT. The CDR3 covers 16 residues. The CDR3: CASRPLLAGGPDEQLF. Here the CDR3 DNA reads TGTGCCAGCCGCCCACTGCTAGCGGGAGGGCCCGATGAGCAGCTCTTC.

The gene calls are TRBV27 and TRBJ1-1; D is perhaps TRBD1 (5 bases). The ends were cut back, 8 bases at V and 2 bases at J, with 12 bases in the middle. CDR1 and CDR2 from the germline V gene are MNHEY and SMNVEV (reference sequence). The CDR3 consists of 13 residues. The CDR3 loop reads CASGSGINTEAFF. As DNA, the CDR3 is TGTGCCAGCGGTTCAGGGATAAACACTGAAGCTTTCTTT.

This clonotype was observed a handful of times. The gene calls are TRBV6-1 and TRBJ1-4; D unclear. Trimming took off 7 bases at V and 7 bases at J, with 19 bases between the two ends. The CDR3 consists of 15 residues. The germline V gene has CDR1 MNHNS and CDR2 SASEGT. CDR3 sequence (DNA): TGTGCCAGCACCCCAACCGGGATGTTCAGTGAAAAACTGTTTTTT. This codes for CASTPTGMFSEKLFF.

In its sample, this clonotype was seen a few times. The rearrangement links TRBV28 to TRBJ2-5; D is uncertain. Germline V gene sequence: CDR1 MDHEN, CDR2 SYDVKM. The CDR3 is 14 residues long. V lost 3 bases, J lost 1 base, and 9 bases lay in between. CDR3 in amino acids: CASSFSDGQETQYF. The CDR3 nucleotides read TGTGCCAGCAGTTTTTCAGACGGCCAAGAGACCCAGTACTTC.

The chain is built from TRBV28 and TRBJ1-2; D uncertain. CDR1 is MDHEN and CDR2 is SYDVKM in the germline V gene. V lost 3 bases, J lost 4 bases, and 9 bases lay in between. The CDR3 contains 13 residues. The CDR3 spells CASSFIEGYGYTF. CDR3 coding DNA: TGTGCCAGCAGTTTCATCGAGGGCTATGGCTACACCTTC.

This clonotype has a handful of counts. The V call is TRBV6-6, the J call TRBJ2-3; the match to TRBD2 covers 9 bases. Germline loops: CDR1 MNHNY, CDR2 SVGAGI (reference sequence). Trimming cost V 2 bases and J 3 bases; bases outside gene matches: 6. This CDR3 is 16 amino acids long. CDR3 protein: CASSYIAGELTDTQYF. For the CDR3, the DNA is TGTGCCAGCAGTTACATAGCGGGAGAGTTGACAGATACGCAGTATTTT.

The chain carries TRBV12-3 or TRBV12-4 and TRBJ2-3; D unclear. This CDR3 region has 14 residues. The ends were cut back, 3 bases at V and 5 bases at J, with 12 bases in the middle. Here the CDR3 DNA reads TGTGCCAGCAGTTTGAGTGTAGTGGTAGATACGCAGTATTTT. Translation: CASSLSVVVDTQYF.

The chain links TRBV27 to TRBJ2-1, with 7 bases lining up with TRBD2. The CDR3 consists of 16 residues. Unmatched junction bases numbered 2, after V lost 0 bases and J lost 0 bases. Germline CDR1 and CDR2: MNHEY and SMNVEV (reference sequence). The CDR3 nucleotides are TGTGCCAGCAGTTTATCTCGGGGGGACTCCTACAATGAGCAGTTCTTC. Translation gives CASSLSRGDSYNEQFF.

This clonotype has a count of ten or more. The chain uses TRBV7-9 and TRBJ2-1, with D tentatively TRBD2 (6 bases). This CDR3 has 14 residues. Germline V lookup: CDR1 SEHNR, CDR2 FQNEAQ (reference sequence). Trimming removed 6 bases from V and 4 bases from J, with 13 bases in between. Here the CDR3 DNA reads TGTGCCAGCAGACCTCGGGACTCGTACAATGAGCAGTTCTTC. Amino acid sequence: CASRPRDSYNEQFF.

The rearrangement joins TRBV29-1 to TRBJ2-7; 8 positions match TRBD2. Germline CDR1 is SQVTM and CDR2 is ANQGSEA. The length of the CDR3 is 11 residues. J was trimmed by 5 bases and V by 6 bases; bases with no gene match: 3. The CDR3 sequence: CSVLGRDEQYF. The CDR3 DNA reads as TGCAGCGTGCTCGGGAGGGACGAGCAGTACTTC.

The V and J genes are TRBV10-3 and TRBJ1-6; TRBD1 matches at 7 bases. Germline lookup yields CDR1 ENHRY and CDR2 SYGVKD. Losses at the gene ends were 3 bases for V and 7 bases for J; bases not matched to a gene: 6. The CDR3 is made up of 15 amino acids. CDR3 sequence reads: CAISEQTGLNSPLHF. The CDR3 DNA reads TGTGCCATCAGTGAACAGACAGGGCTCAATTCACCCCTCCACTTT.

This clonotype has more than one count but fewer than ten. The chain links TRBV4-1 to TRBJ2-1, with TRBD2 identical over 11 bases. The junction had 16 bases not matched to a gene; V was cut back by 0 bases and J by 9 bases. The CDR3 is 19 amino acids. Germline V lookup: CDR1 MGHRA, CDR2 YSYEKL. CDR3 bases: TGCGCCAGCAGCCAAGATCGGGTTAGCGGGGGGGCATTGAGAGGTGAGCAGTTCTTC. Translating it yields CASSQDRVSGGALRGEQFF.

V is TRBV10-3 and J is TRBJ2-7; tentatively, D is TRBD1 (5 bases). Trimming pared 9 bases from V and 2 bases from J, leaving 14 bases between. This CDR3 region has 13 residues. CDR1 and CDR2 from the germline V gene are ENHRY and SYGVKD. CDR3 sequence reads: CAIQDNPTYEQYF. DNA for the CDR3: TGTGCCATTCAGGACAACCCTACCTACGAGCAGTACTTC.

This clonotype occurred a few times. The V gene is TRBV4-1, the J gene TRBJ2-2; D uncertain. V lost 8 bases to trimming and J lost 1 base, with 8 bases between them. Germline V gene sequence: CDR1 MGHRA, CDR2 YSYEKL. This CDR3 is built from 13 residues. CDR3 protein: CASFDGNTGELFF. The DNA of the CDR3 is TGCGCCAGCTTCGACGGGAACACCGGGGAGCTGTTTTTT.

In the case of this clonotype: The conserved phenylalanine or tryptophan is not found at the CDR3 terminus, so this likely reflects a read error. The genes are TRBV28 and TRBJ2-7; 9 bases are a match to TRBD1. This CDR3 is built from 15 residues. Losses at the gene ends were 9 bases for V and 3 bases for J; bases not matched to a gene: 12. Germline V gene data show CDR1 as MDHEN and CDR2 as SYDVKM. The CDR3 region has the DNA TGTGCCAGTCGCCCAAACAGGGGGCCCTTCTACGAGCAGTACTAC. Residues: CASRPNRGPFYEQYY.

This clonotype was detected a few times. The CDR3 coding sequence is TGTGCCAGCAGCTCGGACAGGGGGCTAAATCAGCCCCAGCATTTT. Translated: CASSSDRGLNQPQHF. The rearrangement links TRBV7-9 to TRBJ1-5; 11 positions match TRBD1. Looked up from germline, CDR1 is SEHNR and CDR2 is FQNEAQ (reference sequence). This CDR3 spans 15 amino acids. Germline trimming cut 4 bases from V and 4 bases from J; bases unmatched to any gene: 3.

J is TRBJ1-5 and V is TRBV6-2 or TRBV6-3; no clear D. The CDR3 has 16 amino acids. Germline V gene sequence: CDR1 MNHEY, CDR2 SVGEGT. The ends were cut back, 5 bases at V and 7 bases at J, with 21 bases in the middle. The CDR3 region has the DNA TGTGCCAGCAGTCCGCTTATTGAGAGGAGGGAGCAGCCCCAGCATTTT. Amino acids: CASSPLIERREQPQHF.

The V gene is TRBV28, the J gene TRBJ1-2; D is possibly TRBD1 (6 bases). CDR3 length: 14 amino acids. Trimming took off 2 bases at V and 4 bases at J, with 11 bases between the two ends. Germline lookup yields CDR1 MDHEN and CDR2 SYDVKM. The CDR3 coding sequence is TGTGCCAGCAGTTTAGGACAGAAGATCTATGGCTACACCTTC. It encodes CASSLGQKIYGYTF.

This clonotype appeared a single time. This chain uses TRBV6-8 with TRBJ1-4; D gene unclear. Germline V gene data show CDR1 as MNHGY and CDR2 as SAAAGT. Trimming removed 7 bases from V and 0 bases from J, with 15 bases in between. This CDR3 has 16 residues. This CDR3 is CASTPVRQTTNEKLFF. CDR3 in DNA: TGTGCCAGCACCCCTGTACGTCAAACAACTAATGAAAAACTGTTTTTT.

V is TRBV7-8 and J is TRBJ1-5; D is unclear. CDR1 is SGHVS and CDR2 is FQNEAQ in the germline V gene. CDR3 length: 14 amino acids. Trimming removed 4 bases from V and 5 bases from J, with 12 bases in between. CDR3 sequence: CASSSIGWDQPQHF. DNA of the CDR3: TGTGCCAGCAGCTCCATAGGCTGGGATCAGCCCCAGCATTTT.

The chain links TRBV29-1 to TRBJ2-7; D is undetermined. CDR1 is SQVTM and CDR2 is ANQGSEA in the germline V gene. V was trimmed by 4 bases and J by 2 bases, leaving 9 bases between them. The CDR3 length is 12 residues. Here the CDR3 reads CSVAGRTYEQYF. CDR3 nucleotide sequence: TGCAGCGTTGCGGGCCGAACCTACGAGCAGTACTTC.

Comment on this clonotype: A much larger clone differs by one base, so this may be a read error. The gene calls are TRBV7-8 and TRBJ2-7; D is tentatively TRBD1 or TRBD2 (5 bases each). Germline V gene lookup returns CDR1 SGHVS and CDR2 FQNEAQ. This CDR3 contains 15 residues. Trimming pared 5 bases from V and 2 bases from J, leaving 16 bases between. In DNA, the CDR3 is TGTGCCAGCAGCACCGGGGCCTCCGGACCCTACGAGCAGTACTTC. Residues: CASSTGASGPYEQYF.

This clonotype occurred a few times. The junction departs from the called germline gene at one end, perhaps through a read error. This chain connects TRBV7-6 to TRBJ2-5; D gene uncertain. The CDR3 contains 14 residues. CDR1 is SGHVS and CDR2 is FNYEAQ in the germline V gene. The CDR3 nucleotides are TGTGCTAGCAGCCCTAGTCCTGGGCAAGAGACCCAGTACTTC. Residues: CASSPSPGQETQYF.

The genes are TRBV6-5 and TRBJ2-3; 15 nucleotides match TRBD2. This CDR3 is built from 13 residues. Germline loops: CDR1 MNHEY, CDR2 SVGAGI. The V and J ends lost 8 bases and 11 bases, in that order; junction bases with no gene match: 5. The CDR3 protein is CASPGLAGGMQYF. Written as DNA, the CDR3 is TGTGCCAGCCCGGGACTAGCGGGGGGAATGCAGTATTTT.

This sequence joins TRBV28 and TRBJ2-1, with 7 nucleotides matching TRBD2. Germline V gives CDR1 MDHEN, CDR2 SYDVKM. V lost 7 bases, J lost 4 bases, and 10 bases stayed unmatched. CDR3 length: 15 amino acids. The CDR3, as DNA: TGTGCCAGCACCCCCGGGAGCGGGGATTACAATGAGCAGTTCTTC. Translating gives CASTPGSGDYNEQFF.

The J gene is TRBJ2-7, the V gene TRBV7-9; 8 positions match TRBD1. Germline-derived CDR1 and CDR2 are SEHNR and FQNEAQ (reference sequence). The junction had 9 bases not matched to a gene; V was cut back by 4 bases and J by 4 bases. The CDR3 has 15 amino acids. The CDR3 nucleotides read TGTGCCAGCAGCTCCGTCCGGGACAGGACATACGAGCAGTACTTC. Protein sequence: CASSSVRDRTYEQYF.

V gene TRBV19 combines with J gene TRBJ2-2; no definite D call. The CDR3 consists of 14 residues. Germline V lookup: CDR1 LNHDA, CDR2 SQIVND (reference sequence). The V gene lost 6 bases and the J gene lost 1 base, with 9 bases spanning the gap. The CDR3 protein is CASSIHKNTGELFF. DNA of the CDR3: TGTGCCAGTAGCATACATAAGAACACCGGGGAGCTGTTTTTT. The entire variable domain, with the rest obtained from reference TRBV19 and TRBJ2-2, is as follows: DGGITQSPKYLFRKEGQNVTLSCEQNLNHDAMYWYRQDPGQGLRLIYYSQIVNDFQKGDIAEGYSVSREKKESFPLTVTSAQKNPTAFYLCASSIHKNTGELFFGEGSRLTVL.

This chain connects TRBV15 to TRBJ1-3; D is uncertain. This CDR3 has 15 residues. The germline V and J ends were trimmed by 0 bases and 1 base, with 7 bases remaining between them. The germline V gene has CDR1 LNHNV and CDR2 YYDKDF (reference sequence). The CDR3 nucleotides read TGTGCCACCAGCAGAGATTCCACGTCTGGAAACACCATATATTTT. Translated, it gives CATSRDSTSGNTIYF.